This TCR beta chain was recorded in a study of blood T cell repertoires in COVID-19. Assay: immunoSEQ multiplex PCR; the TCRdb copy retains only in-frame clones and omits some. In the table there are roughly 130,000 clones, approximately 81% of which are singletons. This clone has only a few counts. Looked up from germline, CDR1 is SGDLS and CDR2 is YYNGEE. Between the trimmed V and J ends, which lost 4 bases and 1 base, there was a span of 17 bases. This CDR3 spans 16 amino acids. The source is a woman in her twenties or thirties who had recovered from COVID-19. Source material: peripheral blood. The gene calls are TRBV9 and TRBJ1-1; D perhaps matches TRBD1 (6 bases). In nucleotides, the CDR3 is TGTGCCAGCAGCCCGACGGACCTGACAGGGAACACTGAAGCTTTCTTT. Its translation: CASSPTDLTGNTEAFF. Full variable domain (missing parts from reference TRBV9 and TRBJ1-1): DSGVTQTPKHLITATGQRVTLRCSPRSGDLSVYWYQQSLDQGLQFLIQYYNGEERAKGNILERFSAQQFPDLHSELNLSSLELGDSALYFCASSPTDLTGNTEAFFGQGTRLTVV.